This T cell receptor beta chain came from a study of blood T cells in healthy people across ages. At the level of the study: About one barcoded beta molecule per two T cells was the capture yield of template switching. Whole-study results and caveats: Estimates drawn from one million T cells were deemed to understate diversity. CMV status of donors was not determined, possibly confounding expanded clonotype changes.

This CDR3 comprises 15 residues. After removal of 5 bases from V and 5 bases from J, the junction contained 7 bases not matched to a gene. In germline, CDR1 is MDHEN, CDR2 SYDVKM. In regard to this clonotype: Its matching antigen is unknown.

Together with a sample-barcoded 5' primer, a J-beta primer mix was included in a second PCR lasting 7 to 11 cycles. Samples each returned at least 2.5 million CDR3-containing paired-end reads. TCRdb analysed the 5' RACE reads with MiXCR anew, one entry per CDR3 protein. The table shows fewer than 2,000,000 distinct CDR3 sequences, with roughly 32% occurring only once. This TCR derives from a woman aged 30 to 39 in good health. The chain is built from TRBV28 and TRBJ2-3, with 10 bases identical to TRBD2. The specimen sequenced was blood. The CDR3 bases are TGTGCCAGCAGTAAAGCGGGAGGGCGGGTAGATACGCAGTATTTT. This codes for CASSKAGGRVDTQYF. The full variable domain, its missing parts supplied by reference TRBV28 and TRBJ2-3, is DVKVTQSSRYLVKRTGEKVFLECVQDMDHENMFWYRQDPGLGLRLIYFSYDVKMKEKGDIPEGYSVSREKKERFSLILESASTNQTSMYLCASSKAGGRVDTQYFGPGTRLTVL.